Below, 14 T cell receptor beta chains from the same sample are listed, as sequenced in a study of blood T cell repertoires in COVID-19. Using immunoSEQ multiplex PCR, the repertoire was profiled, and TCRdb retains in-frame clones only, with some absent. Counted here are some 68,000 clones, roughly 80% occurring once; the ten biggest clones make up 28%. What was sequenced was peripheral blood. The receptor source for this set is an older man with acute or convalescent COVID-19.

The chain combines TRBV12-3 or TRBV12-4 with TRBJ2-2; D call uncertain. This CDR3 contains 13 residues. Between the trimmed V and J ends, which lost 6 bases and 2 bases, there was a span of 7 bases. CDR3 coding DNA: TGTGCCAGCAGGATGCGAAACACCGGGGAGCTGTTTTTT. This translates into CASRMRNTGELFF.

The chain uses TRBV11-2 and TRBJ2-1; 11 bases fit TRBD2. Germline assignment: CDR1 SGHAT and CDR2 FQNNGV. The J segment lost 4 bases and the V segment lost 2 bases, leaving 7 bases of the junction unmatched. The CDR3 covers 17 residues. CDR3 sequence (DNA): TGTGCCAGCAGCTTAAGGCCCGGGACTAGCGGTTACAATGAGCAGTTCTTC. Amino acids: CASSLRPGTSGYNEQFF.

The gene calls are TRBV5-1 and TRBJ2-3; TRBD2 matches 7 bases. Germline CDR1 SGHRS, CDR2 YFSETQ. The CDR3 spans 14 residues. Trimming at V came to 3 bases and at J to 4 bases, leaving 5 bases not matched to a gene. In nucleotides, the CDR3 is TGCGCCAGCAGCTCGACTAGCCCCGCAGATACGCAGTATTTT. Residues: CASSSTSPADTQYF.

This rearrangement joins TRBV5-1 to TRBJ1-2; 9 bases fit TRBD1. The junction had 12 bases not matched to a gene; V was cut back by 2 bases and J by 7 bases. This CDR3 contains 16 residues. Germline V gene sequence: CDR1 SGHRS, CDR2 YFSETQ. This chain's CDR3 is CASSLTGTGRIPGYTF. The CDR3 nucleotides are TGCGCCAGCAGCTTAACCGGGACAGGGCGGATCCCTGGCTACACCTTC.

This sequence joins TRBV3-1 (or the pseudogene TRBV3-2) and TRBJ2-5; D may be TRBD2 (5 bases). CDR1 is LGHDT and CDR2 is YNNKEL in the germline V gene (reference sequence). V was cut by 7 bases and J by 5 bases, with 26 bases left in between. This CDR3 has 17 amino acids. DNA for the CDR3: TGTGCCAGCACCTTCGCTTCTTCAGTTCGAGGCGGGGAGACCCAGTACTTC. Protein sequence: CASTFASSVRGGETQYF.

This clone has a single count. This chain joins TRBV7-2 and TRBJ2-7; 13 nucleotides align to TRBD2. This CDR3 is 17 amino acids long. The V segment lost 6 bases and the J segment 2 bases; nucleotides outside the gene matches: 10. From germline, CDR1 is SGHTA and CDR2 FQGNSA. CDR3 amino acids: CASRGGLAGAGPYEQYF. DNA for the CDR3: TGTGCCAGCAGGGGAGGACTAGCGGGAGCGGGCCCCTACGAGCAGTACTTC.

The V gene is TRBV19, the J gene TRBJ1-5, with 10 bases fitting TRBD1. J was trimmed by 6 bases and V by 5 bases; bases with no gene match: 13. From germline, CDR1 is LNHDA and CDR2 SQIVND (reference sequence). The CDR3 length is 17 residues. The CDR3 region is CASSARTGGRDTQPQHF. The CDR3 nucleotides read TGTGCCAGTAGTGCGCGGACAGGGGGGAGAGATACTCAGCCCCAGCATTTT.

The chain carries TRBV6-5 and TRBJ2-7, with D perhaps matching TRBD2 (6 bases). V shed 7 bases and J shed 6 bases, with 19 bases lying between them. CDR3 length: 14 amino acids. Germline lookup yields CDR1 MNHEY and CDR2 SVGAGI. Here the CDR3 DNA reads TGTGCCAGCACCCTGGTTCAACTCGGGGGCGAGCAGTACTTC. As protein: CASTLVQLGGEQYF.

This clone appeared a few times. The rearrangement joins TRBV6-6 to TRBJ1-2; 7 bases line up with TRBD1. Losses at the gene ends were 0 bases for V and 5 bases for J; bases not matched to a gene: 6. The CDR3 spans 15 residues. Germline-derived CDR1 and CDR2 are MNHNY and SVGAGI (reference sequence). CDR3 protein: CASSYSMARGYGYTF. Here the CDR3 DNA reads TGTGCCAGCAGTTACTCGATGGCCAGGGGGTATGGCTACACCTTC.

This clone was observed a single time. The V call is TRBV5-1, the J call TRBJ1-4; D remains ambiguous. The germline V gene has CDR1 SGHRS and CDR2 YFSETQ. V dropped 4 bases and J dropped 13 bases, with 17 bases sitting between them. This CDR3 comprises 13 residues. Written as DNA, the CDR3 is TGCGCCAGCAGCAAGCTCCCCGGGGAGGCACTGTTTTTT. As protein: CASSKLPGEALFF.

The chain recombines TRBV2 with TRBJ2-1, with D possibly matching TRBD2 (6 bases). V was cut by 4 bases and J by 5 bases, with 12 bases left in between. Germline assignment: CDR1 SNHLY and CDR2 FYNNEI. This CDR3 comprises 14 residues. This chain's CDR3 is CASSGGTGHNEQFF. The CDR3 nucleotides are TGTGCCAGCAGTGGCGGGACTGGTCACAATGAGCAGTTCTTC.

V gene TRBV6-5 combines with J gene TRBJ1-2; D perhaps matches TRBD1 (5 bases). The CDR3 runs 12 residues. Trimming left V 6 bases short and J 8 bases short, with 13 bases between. The germline gives CDR1 MNHEY, CDR2 SVGAGI. CDR3 sequence: CASRPLREGYTF. The DNA for the CDR3 is TGTGCCAGCAGGCCTCTCAGGGAAGGCTACACCTTC.

This chain links TRBV9 with TRBJ2-3; a weak D match, TRBD2 (6 bases). The V gene lost 4 bases and the J gene lost 0 bases, with 12 bases spanning the gap. The germline CDR1 and CDR2 sequences are SGDLS and YYNGEE. This CDR3 region has 15 residues. DNA for the CDR3: TGTGCCAGCAGCCCTAGCGAACTCAGCACAGATACGCAGTATTTT. Protein product: CASSPSELSTDTQYF.

The V and J genes are TRBV4-2 and TRBJ1-1; D is undetermined. Trimming cost V 0 bases and J 6 bases, with 17 bases left between them. CDR1 is LGHNA, CDR2 YNFKEQ, per germline. The CDR3 loop spans 16 amino acids. The CDR3 DNA sequence: TGTGCCAGCAGCCAAGATTTAGCGGGAAGTATGCCTGAAGCTTTCTTT. Translated: CASSQDLAGSMPEAFF.